This TCR beta chain was sequenced in a study of T cells after posttransplantation cyclophosphamide. Findings of the study overall: Tissue-infiltrating T cells from skin or gut overlapped little with blood T cells. Donor-recipient repertoire similarity was low at 1-2 months, rising over year one. TRB clonality was highly associated with recipient CMV seropositivity and reactivation.

A marrow graft followed busulfan-fludarabine conditioning, with cyclophosphamide on days +3 and +4. For this clone: What it binds is not known.

Germline CDR1 is SGHVS and CDR2 is FQNEAQ. The CDR3 spans 15 residues. V lost 6 bases, J lost 0 bases, and 12 bases lay in between. Generated by immunoSEQ multiplex PCR, the TCRdb table keeps only in-frame clones and is missing some. Here the sample spans roughly 4,500 clones, around three quarters being singletons. Sequenced here: PBMCs, sampled 362 days after allogeneic stem cell transplant with posttransplant cyclophosphamide. The source is a male patient aged 60-70 years who received an allogeneic stem cell transplant from an unrelated donor, was CMV-positive, and had acute GVHD only. These T cells may partly come from the graft donor. V gene TRBV7-8 combines with J gene TRBJ1-3; D is possibly TRBD1 (5 bases). CDR3 sequence reads: CASSAGLSSGNTIYF. In nucleotides, the CDR3 is TGTGCCAGCAGTGCGGGGCTGAGCTCTGGAAACACCATATATTTT.